This T cell receptor beta chain was recorded in a study of blood T cell dynamics during melanoma immunotherapy. Time point defined: pre-treatment baseline. Clones were sequenced by immunoSEQ multiplex PCR, and TCRdb holds only the in-frame ones, with some missing. The table has 10,000 or so clones, 88% seen once. Germline CDR1 and CDR2: MGHRA and YSYEKL. This CDR3 contains 18 residues. Trimming removed 3 bases at V and 0 bases at J, with 18 bases between. The chain combines TRBV4-1 with TRBJ1-3, with D unclear. The clonotype originates from a human donor with melanoma. Sequenced here: blood, sampled from a patient treated with checkpoint blockade. CDR3 amino acids: CASSHPAGSRSSGNTIYF. The CDR3, as DNA: TGCGCCAGCAGCCACCCCGCGGGCAGCCGAAGCTCTGGAAACACCATATATTTT.